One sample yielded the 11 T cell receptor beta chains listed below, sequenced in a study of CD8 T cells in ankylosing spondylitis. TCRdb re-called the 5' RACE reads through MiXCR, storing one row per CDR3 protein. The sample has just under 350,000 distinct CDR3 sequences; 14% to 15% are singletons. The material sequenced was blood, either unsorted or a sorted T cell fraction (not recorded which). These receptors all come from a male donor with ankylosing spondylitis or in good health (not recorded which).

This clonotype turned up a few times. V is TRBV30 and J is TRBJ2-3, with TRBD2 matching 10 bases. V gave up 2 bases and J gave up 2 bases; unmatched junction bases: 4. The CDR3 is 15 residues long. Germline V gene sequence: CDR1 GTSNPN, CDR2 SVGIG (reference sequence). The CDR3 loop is CAWSPSGRFTDTQYF. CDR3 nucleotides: TGTGCCTGGAGTCCTAGCGGGAGATTCACAGATACGCAGTATTTT.

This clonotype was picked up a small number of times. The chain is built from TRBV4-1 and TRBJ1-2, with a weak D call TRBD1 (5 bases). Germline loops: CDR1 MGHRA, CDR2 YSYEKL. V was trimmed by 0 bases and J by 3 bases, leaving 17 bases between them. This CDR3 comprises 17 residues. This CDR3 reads CASSQEWGGAFDYGYTF. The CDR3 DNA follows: TGCGCCAGCAGCCAAGAATGGGGGGGAGCTTTCGACTATGGCTACACCTTC.

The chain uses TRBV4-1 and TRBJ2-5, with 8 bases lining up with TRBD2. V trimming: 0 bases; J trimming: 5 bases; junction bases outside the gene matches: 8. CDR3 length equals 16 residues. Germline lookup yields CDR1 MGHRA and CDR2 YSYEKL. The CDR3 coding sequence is TGCGCCAGCAGCCAAGAACCCGGGAGGGTTGGGGAGACCCAGTACTTC. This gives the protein CASSQEPGRVGETQYF.

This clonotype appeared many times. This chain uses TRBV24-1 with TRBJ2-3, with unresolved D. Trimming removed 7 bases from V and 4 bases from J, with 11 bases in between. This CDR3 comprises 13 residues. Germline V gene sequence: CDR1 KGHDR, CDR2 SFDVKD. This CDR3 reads CATRNQSPDTQYF. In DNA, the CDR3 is TGTGCCACCAGAAACCAATCCCCAGATACGCAGTATTTT.

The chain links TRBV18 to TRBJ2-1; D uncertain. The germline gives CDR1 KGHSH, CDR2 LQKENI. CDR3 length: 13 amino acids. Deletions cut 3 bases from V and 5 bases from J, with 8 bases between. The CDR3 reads CASSPWVDNEQFF. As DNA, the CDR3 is TGTGCCAGCTCACCGTGGGTAGACAATGAGCAGTTCTTC.

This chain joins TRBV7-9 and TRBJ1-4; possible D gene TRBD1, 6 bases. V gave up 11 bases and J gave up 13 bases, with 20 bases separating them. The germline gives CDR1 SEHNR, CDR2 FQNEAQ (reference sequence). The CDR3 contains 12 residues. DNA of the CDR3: TGTGCCGGTTCTCGTGCTCAAGGGGGACTGTTTTTT. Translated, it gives CAGSRAQGGLFF.

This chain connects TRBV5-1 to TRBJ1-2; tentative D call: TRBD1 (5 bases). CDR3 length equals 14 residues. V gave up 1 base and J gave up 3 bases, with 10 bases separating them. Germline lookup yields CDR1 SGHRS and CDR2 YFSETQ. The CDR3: CASSLQGSDYGYTF. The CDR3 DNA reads TGCGCCAGCAGCTTGCAGGGATCGGACTATGGCTACACCTTC.

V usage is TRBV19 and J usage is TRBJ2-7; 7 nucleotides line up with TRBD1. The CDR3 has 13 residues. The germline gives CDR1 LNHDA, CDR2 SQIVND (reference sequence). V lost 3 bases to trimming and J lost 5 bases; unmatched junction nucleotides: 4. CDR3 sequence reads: CASSINRGNEQYF. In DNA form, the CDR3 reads TGTGCCAGTAGTATCAACAGGGGAAACGAGCAGTACTTC.

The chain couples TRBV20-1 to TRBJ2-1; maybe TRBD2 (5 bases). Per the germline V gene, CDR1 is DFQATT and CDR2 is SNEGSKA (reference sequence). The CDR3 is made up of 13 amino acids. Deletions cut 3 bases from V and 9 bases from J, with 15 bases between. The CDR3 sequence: CSARTFGVGEQFF. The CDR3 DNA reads TGCAGTGCTAGGACCTTCGGGGTCGGTGAGCAGTTCTTC.

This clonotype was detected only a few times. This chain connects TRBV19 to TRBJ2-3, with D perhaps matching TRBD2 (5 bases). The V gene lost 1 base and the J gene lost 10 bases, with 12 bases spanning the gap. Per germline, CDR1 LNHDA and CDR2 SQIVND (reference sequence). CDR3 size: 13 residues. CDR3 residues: CASSIGAISAQYF. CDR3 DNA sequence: TGTGCCAGTAGTATAGGGGCCATTAGCGCGCAGTATTTT.

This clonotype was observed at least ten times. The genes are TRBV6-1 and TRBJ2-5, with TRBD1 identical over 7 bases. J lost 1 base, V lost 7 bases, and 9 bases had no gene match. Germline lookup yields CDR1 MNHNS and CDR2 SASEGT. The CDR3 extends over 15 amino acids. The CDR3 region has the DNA TGTGCCAGCATGGGGAGCAGGGGGACCCAAGAGACCCAGTACTTC. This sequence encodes CASMGSRGTQETQYF.